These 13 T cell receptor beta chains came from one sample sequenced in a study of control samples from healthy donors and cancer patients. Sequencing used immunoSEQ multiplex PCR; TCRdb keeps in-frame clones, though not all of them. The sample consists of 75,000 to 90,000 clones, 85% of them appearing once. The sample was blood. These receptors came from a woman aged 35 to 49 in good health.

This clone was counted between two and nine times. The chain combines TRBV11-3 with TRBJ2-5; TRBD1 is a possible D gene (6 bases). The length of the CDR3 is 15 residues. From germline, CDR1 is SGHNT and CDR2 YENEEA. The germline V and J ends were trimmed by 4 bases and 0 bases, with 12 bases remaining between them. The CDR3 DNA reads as TGTGCCAGCAGCTCGAGGACAGATCACCAAGAGACCCAGTACTTC. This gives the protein CASSSRTDHQETQYF.

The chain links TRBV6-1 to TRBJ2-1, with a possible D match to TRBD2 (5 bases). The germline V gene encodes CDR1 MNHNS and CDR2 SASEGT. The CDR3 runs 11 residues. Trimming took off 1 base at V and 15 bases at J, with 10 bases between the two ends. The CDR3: CASSEGRRGFF. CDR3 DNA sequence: TGTGCCAGCAGTGAAGGTCGACGGGGGTTCTTC.

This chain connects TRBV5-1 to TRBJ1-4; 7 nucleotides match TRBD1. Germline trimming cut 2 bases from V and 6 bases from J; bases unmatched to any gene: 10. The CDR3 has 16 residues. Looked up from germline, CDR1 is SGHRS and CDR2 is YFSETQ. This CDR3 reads CASSLSRGSNHEKLFF. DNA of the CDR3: TGCGCCAGCAGCTTAAGCAGGGGGTCAAACCATGAAAAACTGTTTTTT.

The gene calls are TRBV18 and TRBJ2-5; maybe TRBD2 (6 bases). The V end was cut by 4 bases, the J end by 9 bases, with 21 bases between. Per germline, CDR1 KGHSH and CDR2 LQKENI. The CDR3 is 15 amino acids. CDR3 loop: CASSLSGEIQVSQYF. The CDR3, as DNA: TGTGCCAGCTCACTATCGGGGGAAATCCAAGTATCCCAGTACTTC.

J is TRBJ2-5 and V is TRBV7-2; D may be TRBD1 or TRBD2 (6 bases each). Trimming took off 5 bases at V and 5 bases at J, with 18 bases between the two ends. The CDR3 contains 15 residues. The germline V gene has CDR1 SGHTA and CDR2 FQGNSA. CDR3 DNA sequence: TGTGCCAGCAGCCAGGGGTGGCGGGACGGGGAGACCCAGTACTTC. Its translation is CASSQGWRDGETQYF. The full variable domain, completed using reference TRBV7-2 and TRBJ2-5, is GAGVSQSPSNKVTEKGKDVELRCDPISGHTALYWYRQSLGQGLEFLIYFQGNSAPDKSGLPSDRFSAERTGGSVSTLTIQRTQQEDSAVYLCASSQGWRDGETQYFGPGTRLLVL.

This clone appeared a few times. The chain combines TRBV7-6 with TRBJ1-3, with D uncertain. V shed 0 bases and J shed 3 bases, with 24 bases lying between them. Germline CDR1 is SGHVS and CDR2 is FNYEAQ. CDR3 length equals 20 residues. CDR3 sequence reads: CASSLAYYILSGDSGNTIYF. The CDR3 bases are TGTGCCAGCAGCTTAGCGTATTATATACTCTCTGGGGATAGTGGAAACACCATATATTTT. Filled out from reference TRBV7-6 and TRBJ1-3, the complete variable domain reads GAGVSQSPRYKVTKRGQDVALRCDPISGHVSLYWYRQALGQGPEFLTYFNYEAQQDKSGLPNDRFSAERPEGSISTLTIQRTEQRDSAMYRCASSLAYYILSGDSGNTIYFGEGSWLTVV.

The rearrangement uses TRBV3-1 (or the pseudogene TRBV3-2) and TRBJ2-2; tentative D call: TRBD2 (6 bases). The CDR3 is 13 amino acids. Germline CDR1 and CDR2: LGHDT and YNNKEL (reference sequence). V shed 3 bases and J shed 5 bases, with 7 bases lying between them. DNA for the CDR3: TGTGCCAGCAGCCAGGCGGGGACCGGGGAGCTGTTTTTT. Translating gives CASSQAGTGELFF.

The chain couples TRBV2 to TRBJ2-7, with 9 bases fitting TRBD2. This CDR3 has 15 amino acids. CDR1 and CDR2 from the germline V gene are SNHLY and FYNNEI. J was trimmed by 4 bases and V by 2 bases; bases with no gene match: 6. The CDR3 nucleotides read TGTGCCAGCAGTGAAAAAAGCGGGGGGAGATACGAGCAGTACTTC. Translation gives CASSEKSGGRYEQYF.

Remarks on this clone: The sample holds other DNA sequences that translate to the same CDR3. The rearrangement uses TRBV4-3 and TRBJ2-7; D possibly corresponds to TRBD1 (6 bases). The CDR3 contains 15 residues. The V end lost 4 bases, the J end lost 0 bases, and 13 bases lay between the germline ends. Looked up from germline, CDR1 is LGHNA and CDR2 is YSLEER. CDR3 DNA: TGCGCCAGCAGCCGGGGGACACAGAGCTCCTACGAGCAGTACTTC. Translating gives CASSRGTQSSYEQYF.

In nucleotides, the CDR3 is TGTGCCAGTAGTGGGAGGGGTGGAGATCAGCCCCAGCATTTT. This encodes CASSGRGGDQPQHF. The chain combines TRBV19 with TRBJ1-5; a possible D gene is TRBD1 (5 bases). V was pared by 5 bases and J by 5 bases, with 13 bases between. The germline V gene has CDR1 LNHDA and CDR2 SQIVND (reference sequence). The CDR3 contains 14 residues.

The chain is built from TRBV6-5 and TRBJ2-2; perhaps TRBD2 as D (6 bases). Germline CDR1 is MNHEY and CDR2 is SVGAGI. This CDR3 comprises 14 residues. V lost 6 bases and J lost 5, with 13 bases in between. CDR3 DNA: TGTGCCAGCAGAGAGCTCCTAGCGACCGGGGAGCTGTTTTTT. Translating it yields CASRELLATGELFF.

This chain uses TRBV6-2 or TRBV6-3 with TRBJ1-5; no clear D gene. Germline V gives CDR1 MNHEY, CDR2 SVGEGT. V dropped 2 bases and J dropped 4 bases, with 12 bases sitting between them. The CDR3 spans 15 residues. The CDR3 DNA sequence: TGTGCCAGCAGTTACCATCAAGGGATGAATCAGCCCCAGCATTTT. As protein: CASSYHQGMNQPQHF.

The chain's CDR3 is CASSPITRGASGANVLTF. CDR3 nucleotide sequence: TGTGCCAGCAGTCCAATCACGCGGGGGGCCTCTGGGGCCAACGTCCTGACTTTC. The chain links TRBV25-1 to TRBJ2-6, with 8 bases aligning to TRBD2. After removal of 5 bases from V and 0 bases from J, the junction contained 9 bases not matched to a gene. The germline V gene has CDR1 MGHDK and CDR2 SYGVNS. This CDR3 region has 18 residues.